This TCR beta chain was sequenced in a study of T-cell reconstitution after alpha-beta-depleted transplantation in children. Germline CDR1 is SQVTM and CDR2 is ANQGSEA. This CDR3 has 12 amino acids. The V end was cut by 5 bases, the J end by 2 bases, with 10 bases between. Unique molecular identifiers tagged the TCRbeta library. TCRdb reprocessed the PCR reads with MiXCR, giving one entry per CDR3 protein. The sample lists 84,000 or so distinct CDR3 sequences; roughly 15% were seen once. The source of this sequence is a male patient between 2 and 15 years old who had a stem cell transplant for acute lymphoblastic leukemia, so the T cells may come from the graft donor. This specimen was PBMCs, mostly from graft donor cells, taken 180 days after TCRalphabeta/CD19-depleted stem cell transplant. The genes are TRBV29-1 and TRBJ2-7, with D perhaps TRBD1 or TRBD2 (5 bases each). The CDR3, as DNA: TGCAGCGTTAAGGGACCTACCTACGAGCAGTACTTC. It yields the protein CSVKGPTYEQYF.